This record concerns one T cell receptor (beta chain) sequence. This entry is derived from a study of blood T cell repertoires in COVID-19. Study background: PBMCs, B-cell-depleted T cells, or T cells were the source of the cDNA or gDNA that made up the material.

Authors' analysis steps: Nucleated cell number was recorded as an estimate derived from reference gene primer amplification. Clones were sequenced by immunoSEQ multiplex PCR, and TCRdb holds only the in-frame ones, with some missing. That table gives V, J and clone size, and the DNA gave D and trimming. The data hold roughly 300,000 clones, with 80% to 90% observed a single time. The length of the CDR3 is 14 residues. Germline CDR1 reads LGHDT; CDR2 reads YNNKEL (reference sequence). V lost 8 bases and J 2 bases, leaving 15 bases between the germline ends. The chain couples TRBV3-1 (or the pseudogene TRBV3-2) to TRBJ1-2; no firm D call. The clonotype originates from a woman aged 25 to 39 with COVID-19, enrolled during active disease. The specimen was peripheral blood. CDR3 nucleotides: TGTGCCAGCTCCCCAACGAGGGAAAACTATGGCTACACCTTC. It yields the protein CASSPTRENYGYTF.